These 24 T cell receptor beta chains share one sample of origin, sequenced in a study of cytomegalovirus exposure and HLA in healthy donors. PCR used 60 Vbeta primers and 13 Jbeta primers. Some clones are missing from TCRdb's copy, which holds only in-frame ones; the method was immunoSEQ multiplex PCR. In the table there are about 130,000 clones, 74% of which are singletons. The source material was PBMCs. The source is a middle-aged man in good health and CMV-seropositive.

The sample holds one count of this clone. V gene TRBV30 combines with J gene TRBJ1-1; weak D call: TRBD1 (5 bases). Germline-derived CDR1 and CDR2 are GTSNPN and SVGIG (reference sequence). The V and J ends lost 0 bases and 3 bases respectively, with 8 bases between them. This CDR3 contains 13 residues. The CDR3 is CAWSVGRDTEAFF. CDR3 coding DNA: TGTGCCTGGAGTGTAGGCAGGGACACTGAAGCTTTCTTT.

CDR3: CASSTRQLSNQPQHF. CDR3 nucleotides: TGTGCCAGCAGTACCCGACAGCTTAGCAATCAGCCCCAGCATTTT. The chain employs TRBV27 and TRBJ1-5; possible D gene TRBD1, 5 bases. The germline V and J ends were trimmed by 5 bases and 0 bases, with 11 bases remaining between them. The CDR3 covers 15 residues. Germline V gene data show CDR1 as MNHEY and CDR2 as SMNVEV (reference sequence).

To note about this clone: Other DNA sequences from this sample encode an identical CDR3 as well. The chain recombines TRBV25-1 with TRBJ1-4; TRBD1 aligns across 7 bases. V shed 4 bases, J shed 8 bases, and the junction held 7 bases outside the gene matches. This CDR3 spans 14 amino acids. Per the germline V gene, CDR1 is MGHDK and CDR2 is SYGVNS. The CDR3 is CASSVPGQFEKLFF. DNA for the CDR3: TGTGCCAGCAGTGTTCCGGGACAGTTCGAAAAACTGTTTTTT.

The J gene is TRBJ1-2, the V gene TRBV30; 8 bases line up with TRBD1. The ends lost 3 bases at V and 0 bases at J; junction bases unmatched: 12. The V gene's germline CDR1 is GTSNPN and CDR2 SVGIG (reference sequence). The CDR3 has 17 amino acids. CDR3 amino acids: CAWSEGQGRRANYGYTF. In DNA form, the CDR3 reads TGTGCCTGGAGCGAAGGACAGGGCCGTCGAGCTAACTATGGCTACACCTTC.

DNA of the CDR3: TGTGCCAGCAGTCCGCTAGCGGCTAGCACAGATACGCAGTATTTT. This encodes CASSPLAASTDTQYF. This chain connects TRBV2 to TRBJ2-3; TRBD2 matches 7 bases. The CDR3 is 15 residues long. The germline V gene encodes CDR1 SNHLY and CDR2 FYNNEI. The ends lost 5 bases at V and 0 bases at J; junction bases unmatched: 5.

This clone has just a few counts. The chain joins TRBV4-3 to TRBJ1-2, with no clear D. The CDR3 runs to 16 residues. CDR1 and CDR2 (germline): LGHNA, YSLEER. Trimming stripped 0 bases from V and 0 bases from J, with 11 bases between. CDR3: CASSQDLQSSNYGYTF. CDR3 in DNA: TGCGCCAGCAGCCAAGATCTACAGAGCTCTAACTATGGCTACACCTTC.

The rearrangement uses TRBV7-2 and TRBJ1-5; D is unresolved. The ends were cut back, 6 bases at V and 5 bases at J, with 11 bases in the middle. Germline V gene data show CDR1 as SGHTA and CDR2 as FQGNSA. CDR3 length: 13 residues. The CDR3 sequence is CASSQSLDQPQHF. DNA for the CDR3: TGTGCCAGCAGTCAGTCGTTGGATCAGCCCCAGCATTTT. Variable domain in full (rest from reference TRBV7-2 and TRBJ1-5): GAGVSQSPSNKVTEKGKDVELRCDPISGHTALYWYRQSLGQGLEFLIYFQGNSAPDKSGLPSDRFSAERTGGSVSTLTIQRTQQEDSAVYLCASSQSLDQPQHFGDGTRLSIL.

This chain links TRBV11-3 with TRBJ2-2; D might be TRBD1 (6 bases). V lost 1 base, J lost 6 bases, and 18 bases lay in between. Germline CDR1 and CDR2: SGHNT and YENEEA. This CDR3 is built from 17 residues. The CDR3 sequence: CASSLVRGGGGAGELFF. The CDR3 coding sequence is TGTGCCAGCAGCTTAGTCCGTGGGGGCGGAGGCGCCGGGGAGCTGTTTTTT.

This sequence joins TRBV19 and TRBJ2-7, with D tentatively TRBD1 (5 bases). CDR1 and CDR2 from the germline V gene are LNHDA and SQIVND (reference sequence). The CDR3 is 17 amino acids. V was trimmed by 3 bases and J by 6 bases, leaving 24 bases between them. This CDR3 reads CASSMIHPAGHILEQYF. For the CDR3, the DNA is TGTGCCAGTAGTATGATACACCCCGCCGGACATATTCTCGAGCAGTACTTC.

J is TRBJ2-3 and V is TRBV10-3; tentatively, D is TRBD1 (5 bases). Germline V gene lookup returns CDR1 ENHRY and CDR2 SYGVKD. Trimming cost V 3 bases and J 0 bases, with 13 bases left between them. The CDR3 loop spans 16 amino acids. CDR3 loop: CAISEGGATSTDTQYF. The DNA for the CDR3 is TGTGCCATCAGTGAAGGTGGGGCCACTAGCACAGATACGCAGTATTTT.

The J gene is TRBJ2-7, the V gene TRBV7-8; 8 bases fit TRBD2. V was clipped by 8 bases and J by 5 bases; unmatched bases: 17. In germline, CDR1 is SGHVS, CDR2 FQNEAQ. The CDR3 sequence is 16 residues long. The CDR3 sequence: CASGPAGGGGPNEQYF. For the CDR3, the DNA is TGTGCCAGCGGCCCCGCCGGCGGCGGGGGGCCTAACGAGCAGTACTTC.

This clone has more than one count but fewer than ten. The chain recombines TRBV6-5 with TRBJ2-3; weak D call: TRBD2 (7 bases). Trimming left V 3 bases short and J 11 bases short, with 24 bases between. CDR3 length: 16 amino acids. Germline assignment: CDR1 MNHEY and CDR2 SVGAGI. The CDR3 sequence: CASSYSRRGADIMQYF. The CDR3 nucleotides are TGTGCCAGCAGTTATTCCCGCCGGGGGGCTGACATTATGCAGTATTTT.

The V gene is TRBV11-1, the J gene TRBJ1-4; 9 positions agree with TRBD1. In germline, CDR1 is SGHAT, CDR2 FQDESV (reference sequence). The CDR3 has 15 amino acids. After removal of 5 bases from V and 8 bases from J, the junction contained 9 bases not matched to a gene. CDR3 amino acids: CASSPAGQGREKLFF. The CDR3 DNA sequence: TGTGCCAGCAGCCCCGCGGGACAGGGTCGCGAAAAACTGTTTTTT.

CDR3 in amino acids: CASSLFGLTNTGELFF. CDR3 DNA sequence: TGTGCCAGCAGTTTATTCGGTCTTACGAACACCGGGGAGCTGTTTTTT. The V gene is TRBV28, the J gene TRBJ2-2; no reliable D call. Germline loops: CDR1 MDHEN, CDR2 SYDVKM. The ends were cut back, 1 base at V and 0 bases at J, with 9 bases in the middle. This CDR3 contains 16 residues.

This CDR3 reads CASSRDRSTYEQYF. CDR3 nucleotides: TGTGCCAGCAGTAGAGACAGGTCGACCTACGAGCAGTACTTC. The V gene is TRBV6-5, the J gene TRBJ2-7; a possible D gene is TRBD1 (6 bases). V was shortened by 5 bases and J by 2 bases, with 13 bases between the two germline ends. The germline gives CDR1 MNHEY, CDR2 SVGAGI. This CDR3 is 14 amino acids long.

This chain uses TRBV10-3 with TRBJ2-1; 9 nucleotides agree with TRBD2. The CDR3 has 18 residues. The V segment lost 3 bases and the J segment 6 bases; nucleotides outside the gene matches: 15. The germline V gene encodes CDR1 ENHRY and CDR2 SYGVKD. This CDR3 reads CAISDALSGTSRGNEQFF. Here the CDR3 DNA reads TGTGCCATCAGTGATGCCCTCTCCGGGACTAGCCGGGGCAATGAGCAGTTCTTC.

The chain couples TRBV19 to TRBJ2-3; D is unclear. Trimming took off 3 bases at V and 6 bases at J, with 10 bases between the two ends. CDR3 length: 13 residues. From germline, CDR1 is LNHDA and CDR2 SQIVND (reference sequence). The CDR3: CASSMFSLDTQYF. In DNA, the CDR3 is TGTGCCAGTAGTATGTTCTCACTGGATACGCAGTATTTT.

J is TRBJ2-7 and V is TRBV18; possible D gene TRBD2, 5 bases. In germline, CDR1 is KGHSH, CDR2 LQKENI. Trimming shortened V by 3 bases and J by 6 bases, and 9 bases separated the two germline ends. The CDR3 has 12 amino acids. This CDR3 reads CASSPGIREQYF. As DNA, the CDR3 is TGTGCCAGCTCACCCGGGATCCGCGAGCAGTACTTC.

The J gene is TRBJ1-2, the V gene TRBV6-5, with 8 nucleotides matching TRBD1. The V gene end was trimmed by 0 bases and the J gene end by 3 bases; junction bases not matched to a gene: 6. The CDR3 length is 16 residues. Germline CDR1 and CDR2: MNHEY and SVGAGI. CDR3 protein: CASSYSTRGLDYGYTF. CDR3 in DNA: TGTGCCAGCAGTTACTCGACCAGGGGGCTCGACTATGGCTACACCTTC.

The chain recombines TRBV2 with TRBJ2-1; 7 nucleotides line up with TRBD1. The V gene's germline CDR1 is SNHLY and CDR2 FYNNEI. This CDR3 is built from 12 residues. J lost 10 bases, V lost 6 bases, and 6 bases had no gene match. CDR3 coding DNA: TGTGCCAGCAGGGGGGACAGTGAAGAGCAGTTCTTC. Translation gives CASRGDSEEQFF. The full variable domain, its missing parts supplied by reference TRBV2 and TRBJ2-1, is EPEVTQTPSHQVTQMGQEVILRCVPISNHLYFYWYRQILGQKVEFLVSFYNNEISEKSEIFDDQFSVERPDGSNFTLKIRSTKLEDSAMYFCASRGDSEEQFFGPGTRLTVL.

The chain has TRBV4-3 and TRBJ1-2; possible D gene TRBD1, 5 bases. Germline V gene data show CDR1 as LGHNA and CDR2 as YSLEER. This CDR3 is 14 amino acids long. The V and J ends lost 4 bases and 7 bases respectively, with 16 bases between them. This CDR3 is CASSRGERAGGYTF. DNA for the CDR3: TGCGCCAGCAGCCGGGGGGAGAGGGCTGGTGGCTACACCTTC.

The chain uses TRBV27 and TRBJ1-1, with D possibly TRBD1 on 5 matching bases. The CDR3 runs 15 residues. From germline, CDR1 is MNHEY and CDR2 SMNVEV (reference sequence). Trimming cost V 0 bases and J 4 bases, with 12 bases left between them. The CDR3 region has the DNA TGTGCCAGCAGTTTATCGAGACAGAGAGGCACTGAAGCTTTCTTT. Protein sequence: CASSLSRQRGTEAFF.

This clone showed up just once. J is TRBJ2-7 and V is TRBV4-2, with D maybe TRBD2 (7 bases). Trimming shortened V by 4 bases and J by 4 bases, and 29 bases separated the two germline ends. CDR3 length: 19 residues. The germline CDR1 and CDR2 sequences are LGHNA and YNFKEQ. This CDR3 reads CASSRATPLGGGIEYEQYF. CDR3 bases: TGTGCCAGCAGCCGAGCTACTCCTCTGGGGGGGGGCATTGAATACGAGCAGTACTTC.

This clone came up once. The chain uses TRBV6-1 and TRBJ2-5, with a tentative D call TRBD2 (7 bases). Trimming removed 6 bases from V and 5 bases from J, with 19 bases in between. The CDR3 consists of 15 residues. Germline CDR1 reads MNHNS; CDR2 reads SASEGT. The CDR3 DNA reads as TGTGCCAGCAGGAGGGAGGGGGGGCTAGGGGAGACCCAGTACTTC. It yields the protein CASRREGGLGETQYF.